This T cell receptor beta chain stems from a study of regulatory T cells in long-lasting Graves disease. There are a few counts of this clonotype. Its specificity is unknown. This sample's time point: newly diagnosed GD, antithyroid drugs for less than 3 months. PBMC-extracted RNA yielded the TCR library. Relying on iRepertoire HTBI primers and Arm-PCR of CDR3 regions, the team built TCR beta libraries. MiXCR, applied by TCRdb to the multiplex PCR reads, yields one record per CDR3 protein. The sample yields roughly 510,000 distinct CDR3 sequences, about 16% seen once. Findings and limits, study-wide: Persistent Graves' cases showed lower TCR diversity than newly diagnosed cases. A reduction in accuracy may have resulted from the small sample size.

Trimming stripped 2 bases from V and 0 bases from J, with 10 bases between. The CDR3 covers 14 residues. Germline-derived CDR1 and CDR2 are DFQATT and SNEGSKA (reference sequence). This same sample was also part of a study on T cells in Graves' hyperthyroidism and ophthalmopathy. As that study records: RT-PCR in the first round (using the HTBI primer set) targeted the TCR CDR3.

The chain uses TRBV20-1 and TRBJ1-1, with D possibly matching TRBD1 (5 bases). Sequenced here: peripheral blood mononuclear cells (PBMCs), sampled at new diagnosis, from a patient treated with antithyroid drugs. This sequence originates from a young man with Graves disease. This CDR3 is CSARFGGMNTEAFF. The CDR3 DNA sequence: TGCAGTGCTAGATTTGGGGGAATGAACACTGAAGCTTTCTTT.